This is a list of T cell receptor beta chains from one sample in a study of blood T cell repertoires in COVID-19. Clones were read by immunoSEQ multiplex PCR, and TCRdb kept only the in-frame ones, dropping some. The data show about 150,000 clones, with roughly 86% seen just once and over 2% held by the top ten. Material for sequencing was peripheral blood. The receptor source for this set is a woman aged 80 or over with COVID-19, enrolled during active disease. Both conserved end residues are part of each CDR3. A D gene is named only where the DNA matches it firmly. The size of a clone is reported for some rows only, either as once, few or many, or as a class for expanded clones.

j_call: TRBJ1-1; clone_size: .; d_call: TRBD1; v_call: TRBV9; cdr3_nt: TGTGCCAGCAGCGTAGGAGACAGGGTGAACACTGAAGCTTTCTTT; cdr3_aa: CASSVGDRVNTEAFF
j_call: TRBJ2-7; clone_size: .; d_call: TRBD1; v_call: TRBV7-2; cdr3_nt: TGTGCCAGCAGCCTTCCCGGGACAGGGAACGAGCAGTACTTC; cdr3_aa: CASSLPGTGNEQYF
j_call: TRBJ2-1; clone_size: .; d_call: .; v_call: TRBV7-3; cdr3_nt: TGTGCCAGCAGCCCACCTGGGACTGCCGAGCAGTTCTTC; cdr3_aa: CASSPPGTAEQFF
j_call: TRBJ2-6; clone_size: once; d_call: .; v_call: TRBV15; cdr3_nt: TGTGCCACCAGGGCGGGACGGCTCTCTGGGGCCAACGTCCTGACTTTC; cdr3_aa: CATRAGRLSGANVLTF
j_call: TRBJ1-3; clone_size: once; d_call: TRBD1; v_call: TRBV28; cdr3_nt: TGTGCCAGCATGAGCCCTTTCGCGGACAGGGGGGGTGGCGGAAACACCATATATTTT; cdr3_aa: CASMSPFADRGGGGNTIYF
j_call: TRBJ2-1; clone_size: .; d_call: TRBD2; v_call: TRBV24-1; cdr3_nt: TGTGCCACCAGTGATTTGGGGGGTTTTGGAAATGGACTAGCGGGAGGGCGGGCCAATGAGCAGTTCTTC; cdr3_aa: CATSDLGGFGNGLAGGRANEQFF
j_call: TRBJ1-2; clone_size: .; d_call: .; v_call: TRBV28; cdr3_nt: TGTGCCAGCAGTTTCGGGGGGTATGGCTACACCTTC; cdr3_aa: CASSFGGYGYTF
j_call: TRBJ2-5; clone_size: once; d_call: TRBD2; v_call: TRBV5-1; cdr3_nt: TGCGCCAGCAGCTTTTCTAGCGGGAGGGGCTCTGGGGAGACCCAGTACTTC; cdr3_aa: CASSFSSGRGSGETQYF
j_call: TRBJ1-5; clone_size: .; d_call: TRBD1; v_call: TRBV28; cdr3_nt: TGTGCCAGCAGTCTCTCCCCAGGGGGCCGCAATCAGCCCCAGCATTTT; cdr3_aa: CASSLSPGGRNQPQHF
j_call: TRBJ2-6; clone_size: .; d_call: .; v_call: TRBV7-2; cdr3_nt: TGTGCCAGCAGCCCCCCGGGAGCTGGGGCCAACGTCCTGACTTTC; cdr3_aa: CASSPPGAGANVLTF